The clone carrying this TCR beta chain occurred many times. Its antigen is still unknown. Based on clinical symptoms, serum thyroxine and TRAb, thyroid ultrasound and orbital computed tomography, diagnoses were reached. Looked up from germline, CDR1 is SGHAT and CDR2 is FQNNGV. V lost 5 bases and J 1 base, leaving 14 bases between the germline ends. The CDR3 has 15 residues. The data are from a study of T cells in Graves' hyperthyroidism and ophthalmopathy. The study, taken as a whole, reports: Most thyroid clonotypes expanded above 0.001 were also detected in blood.

What was amplified from RNA transcripts were TCR beta CDR3 regions. The study used the HTBI primer set for a first-round RT-PCR of the TCR CDR3. MiXCR, applied by TCRdb to the multiplex PCR reads, yields one record per CDR3 protein. Seen here are about 560,000 distinct CDR3 sequences, over 15% observed once, and the top ten hold roughly 18%. This sequence originates from a woman aged 18-29 years with Graves' hyperthyroidism. The rearrangement links TRBV11-2 to TRBJ1-1, with D uncertain. The sequencing input was blood. CDR3 sequence reads: CASSQPGGQNTEAFF. Here the CDR3 DNA reads TGTGCCAGCAGCCAGCCGGGAGGGCAGAACACTGAAGCTTTCTTT.